This entry lists 3 T cell receptor beta chains sequenced from one sample in a study of shared clonotypes between healthy human individuals. This table comes from immunoSEQ multiplex PCR, and its TCRdb copy is limited to in-frame clones, with some not included. The data contain some 2,100,000 clones, 90% to 97% of them singletons. The sequenced sample consisted of naive CD4+ T cells sorted from blood. Subset indicated: CD45RA+ positively selected. The origin of the receptors is a man younger than 30 in good health.

The V call is TRBV6-5, the J call TRBJ2-5; 7 bases map to TRBD1. Germline V gene sequence: CDR1 MNHEY, CDR2 SVGAGI. The CDR3 is 13 residues long. Germline trimming cut 6 bases from V and 4 bases from J; bases unmatched to any gene: 5. CDR3 DNA: TGTGCCAGCAGGTCATACAGGGGAGAGACCCAGTACTTC. This translates into CASRSYRGETQYF.

This rearrangement joins TRBV4-2 to TRBJ2-7, with TRBD2 matching over 10 bases. With V trimmed by 0 bases and J by 2 bases, 4 bases remained unmatched. Germline values: CDR1 LGHNA, CDR2 YNFKEQ. The CDR3 consists of 16 residues. The CDR3 protein is CASSQEPSGSPYEQYF. The CDR3 DNA reads as TGTGCCAGCAGCCAAGAACCTAGCGGGAGCCCCTACGAGCAGTACTTC.

The V gene is TRBV5-4, the J gene TRBJ1-6; 8 bases map to TRBD1. With 3 bases clipped from V and 5 bases from J, the junction kept 4 bases outside the gene matches. Germline V gene lookup returns CDR1 SGHNT and CDR2 YYREEE (reference sequence). The CDR3 totals 15 residues. CDR3 amino acids: CASSSLDRDNSPLHF. DNA of the CDR3: TGTGCCAGCAGCTCGCTGGACAGGGATAATTCACCCCTCCACTTT.